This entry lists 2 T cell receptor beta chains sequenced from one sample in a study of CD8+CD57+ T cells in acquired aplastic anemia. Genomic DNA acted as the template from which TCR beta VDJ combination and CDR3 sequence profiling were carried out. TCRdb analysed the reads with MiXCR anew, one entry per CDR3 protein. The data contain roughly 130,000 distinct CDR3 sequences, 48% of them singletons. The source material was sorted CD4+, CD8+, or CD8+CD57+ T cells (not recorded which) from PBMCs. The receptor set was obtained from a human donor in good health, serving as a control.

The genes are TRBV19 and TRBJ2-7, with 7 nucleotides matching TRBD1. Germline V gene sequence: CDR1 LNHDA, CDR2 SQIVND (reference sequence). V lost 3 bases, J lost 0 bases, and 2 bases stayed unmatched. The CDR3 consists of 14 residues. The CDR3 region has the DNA TGTGCCAGTAGTATGGGACAGAGCTCCTACGAGCAGTACTTC. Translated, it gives CASSMGQSSYEQYF.

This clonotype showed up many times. CDR3 DNA sequence: TGTGCCAGCAGCTTAACCGGGGGACTAGCAATCACAGATACGCAGTATTTT. Its translation: CASSLTGGLAITDTQYF. The V and J genes are TRBV11-3 and TRBJ2-3, with 9 bases matching TRBD2. CDR3 length equals 17 residues. The ends lost 2 bases at V and 2 bases at J; junction bases unmatched: 8. Germline V gene lookup returns CDR1 SGHNT and CDR2 YENEEA.